This TCR beta chain appears in the sequencing data of a study of early T cells in non-severe SARS-CoV-2 infection (dated by TCRdb to the early 2020s). The study in broad terms: Because TCR sequencing was done on bulk RNA from unsorted whole blood, the alpha and beta chains could not be paired.

Study-wide findings and limitations: VDJdb matching was skewed toward anti-spike CD8 responses and likely underestimated virus-specific expansions by missing private and CD4 specificities.

The CDR3 numbers 15 residues from cysteine through phenylalanine. Left in the record is the CDR3 DNA by itself, 45 bases read in frame from the first base. As encoded in the germline V gene (reference sequence), CDR1 is LNHDA while CDR2 is SQIVND. Trimming costs V 7 bases and J 0 bases, and their ends lie 15 bases apart. Receptor amplification or capture employed 5' RACE. This sample was sequenced with a NextSeq 500. In the TCR library protocol, unique molecular identifiers were attached to individual cDNA molecules to correct for PCR bias and sequencing error. Sequencing covered both TCR alpha and beta chains, and within each sample the abundances of alpha and beta sequences were tightly co-correlated. The source study handled its data this way. V gene, J gene and CDR3 annotation of TCR sequences was performed with Decombinator V4. Expanded TCRs were defined as changing significantly between any two time points under a Poisson model with p below 0.0001. TCR abundances were normalised to the total number of TCRs sequenced per sample and expressed as counts per million. TRAV1-2 paired with TRAJ12, TRAJ20 or TRAJ33 defined MAIT TCRs, while TRAV10 paired with TRAJ18 defined iNKT TCRs. VDJdb, accessed 1 November 2021, was searched for CMV, EBV and SARS-CoV-2 annotated TCRs, with TCRs annotated for multiple antigens excluded. The public reads were quality trimmed at Q25 with fastp and then assembled into clones with MiXCR by TCRdb, keeping productive beta chains. Rows matching on CDR3 protein sequence are summarized as one entry with the most common DNA and genes. For this entry, the V and J calls and clone size follow TCRdb and not the study's own pipeline. This sample gives 74,000 or so distinct CDR3 sequences in total; 11% of them show up just once. The top ten hold roughly 3.8% of the sample.

A case-control design nested within a healthcare worker cohort in London, UK, was used, with weekly nasopharyngeal swab PCR tests and blood sampling performed. Between 23 and 31 March 2020, the week of the UK lockdown, healthcare workers were enrolled and then followed up weekly for as long as 16 weeks. This clonotype was recorded many times. It lacks a known antigen. No base qualities exist here, and no much larger clone lies one base off it. The sequence was obtained from an adult who was a healthcare worker with PCR-confirmed SARS-CoV-2 infection or an uninfected control (not recorded which). The V and J segments used are TRBV19 and TRBJ1-2; matching of 5 bases hints at TRBD1 as the D gene. The source material was whole blood. The CDR3 region has the sequence CASNLQGASNYGYTF. In nucleotide form, the sequence is TGTGCCAGTAACCTCCAGGGTGCCTCTAACTATGGCTACACCTTC.